This T cell receptor (beta chain) originates from a study of blood T cells in healthy people across ages. Every sample yielded at least 6.5 million isolated PBMCs. A second 7 to 11 cycle PCR used barcoded and J-beta primers. Each cDNA molecule, via a template-switch adaptor with 12 random nucleotides, was tagged. TCRdb re-analysed the 5' RACE reads in MiXCR, keeping a single row per CDR3 protein. This sample has about 1,400,000 distinct CDR3 sequences, with 42% found just once. Trimming cost V 5 bases and J 12 bases; bases outside gene matches: 24. Germline lookup yields CDR1 LGHDT and CDR2 YNNKEL (reference sequence). The CDR3 runs 19 residues.

The rearrangement links TRBV3-1 to TRBJ2-5; 13 positions agree with TRBD2. This sequence originates from a woman younger than 30 in good health. Material for sequencing was blood. This CDR3 reads CASSSSGTSGVALWAGEYF. The CDR3 DNA sequence: TGTGCCAGCAGCTCCTCCGGGACTAGCGGGGTGGCCCTTTGGGCAGGGGAGTACTTC.